Included here is one T cell receptor (beta chain) sequence, with context. Its specific antigen is unknown. Per-base qualities were not stored, and no clone one base away is much larger. The cohort comprised 710 or so healthy bone marrow donors. Cohort members were all nominally healthy when sampled, although unrecorded immune exposures were likely present. The donor tested CMV seronegative and was one of the 352 seronegative cohort members. Every donor gave a peripheral blood sample, and the peripheral blood mononuclear cells from that sample were used for TCR beta sequencing. Genomic DNA extraction from the blood cell samples was performed with the Qiagen DNeasy Blood Extraction Kit. These data originate in a study of cytomegalovirus exposure and HLA in healthy donors (dated by TCRdb to about 2017). With regard to the full study: An earlier analysis of approximately 600 of the donors reported approximately 300 Gb of sequence data and 100 million to 130 million unique TCR beta sequences from about 179 million T cells. An earlier analysis of roughly 600 of the donors used high-throughput TCR beta sequencing to judge whether each TCR beta V gene segment behaved as functional or pseudogenic. The later analysis used no new phenotypic data to find candidate immune exposures, relying instead on TCR beta sequences and their occurrence across donors. Four to six DR-DQ haplotypes were handled as single units for association and clustering, since linkage in the cohort was strong. HLA typing covered class I and class II loci at four-digit resolution. In addition to the first cohort of several hundred subjects, a separate validation cohort of under 150 different subjects was used. A later analysis re-analyzed previously published TCR beta repertoires from 650 to 800 donors and added high-resolution HLA genotyping to study TCR occurrence patterns. The number of donors typed differed by locus, with about 620-630 for A, B, C, DRB1 and DQB1, around 500 for DQA1, 606 for DPA1, and some 450 for DPB1. The study combined high-throughput TCR immunosequencing, statistical association of individual TCRs with disease status, and machine learning to predict cytomegalovirus infection status. Alongside the repertoire data, information on donor age, sex, ethnicity and CMV serostatus was compiled. Among some 400 genotyped donors of the cohort, an average of roughly 230,000 unique TCR beta nucleotide sequences was sequenced per donor, of which roughly 17% were non-productive. Every discovery cohort repertoire had been produced on one sequencing platform. Genome-wide SNP genotypes for about three fifths of the roughly 670 donors were used in a later genetic analysis, which treated that subset as a discovery cohort. The T cell repertoires of 550 to 850 subjects were profiled by immunosequencing and related to cytomegalovirus serostatus. The study aimed to test whether cataloging public T cell receptors could reveal signatures of past pathogen exposure. An early release covering 550 to 650 HLA-typed donors comprised about 300 gigabases of sequencing data and 85 million to 100 million unique TCR sequences. Among the roughly 390 genotyped donors, approximately 82% belonged to the genetic ancestry cluster associated with self-reported Caucasian donors.

General conclusions and limits of the study: A few of the identified cytomegalovirus-associated TCR beta chains were confirmed in vitro to be specific for cytomegalovirus antigens. Because counts were too low, roughly 18 rarely observed V segments, including chromosome 9 orphons, were left out of the earlier analysis of some 640 of the donors. Strong co-occurrence of HLA alleles, especially DR and DQ, made assigning TCR associations to individual alleles difficult. An earlier analysis of several hundred of the donors showed that most TCR beta V segments appeared in productive rearrangements either about 87% or about 30% of the time, which broadly matched IMGT annotations. Correlated functional status among segregating V segments might reflect linkage disequilibrium, but an unknown experimental factor could not be ruled out. A later genetic analysis reported fewer N-insertions in productive TCRs among donors in an Asian-associated ancestry cluster than the 666-donor mean. The classifier was reported to diagnose cytomegalovirus status with high specificity and sensitivity in both the original cohort and the validation cohort. Several of the top co-occurrence clusters appeared to be linked to parvovirus B19, influenza, CMV and Epstein-Barr virus, according to a later analysis. Because the 87-base-pair reads could not distinguish some IMGT-functional V segments, including TRBV6-2 and TRBV6-3, those segments were excluded. The presence/absence analyses assumed that sequencing depth was roughly uniform across donors, and that assumption may not be true. In the study, around 150 TCR beta chains were listed as associated with cytomegalovirus. This cohort had only TCR beta chains sequenced, and the lack of alpha or paired-chain data limited which features could be detected. A later genetic analysis associated a missense DCLRE1C variant with V-gene and J-gene trimming of TCR beta chains, and an independent cohort replicated the association. For the cohort, immune exposure information was limited to CMV serostatus. A later analysis associated about 17,000 TCR beta sequences with specific HLA alleles at a false discovery rate of 0.05. In a later analysis, most CMV-associated TCR beta chains were found to appear HLA-restricted, with HLA associations seemingly driven largely by CMV exposure. Most TCR sequences were seen in very few donors, while some public TCRs were found in many individuals. A further reported finding was that TCR beta sequences accurately predicted the HLA-A and HLA-B alleles for most subjects in the first cohort. According to the authors, the approach could potentially be generalized to other disease states and immunological phenotypes. A later analysis found that HLA-associated TCR beta chains were more clonally expanded and had lower generation probabilities than equally common non-associated chains. HLA typing was unavailable for some donors at each locus, so association tests used only the typed subset. In a later analysis, TCR association rates were found to vary across HLA loci, with the most associated TCRs seen for DRB1 alleles and the fewest for HLA-C alleles. A cluster of highly shared sequence variants was judged likely to be a technical artifact of the sequencing pipeline.

The library was made by the immunoSEQ multiplex PCR assay. For the multiplex PCR, a mixture combining 60 forward primers for TCR Vbeta segments and 13 reverse primers for TCR Jbeta segments was used. Amplification of the CDR3 region of rearranged TCR beta genes was performed with a multiplex PCR assay on genomic DNA. Amplified TCR beta libraries were sequenced as 87-base-pair reads on the Illumina HiSeq System. The paper's data handling went like this. In a later analysis, tens of millions of unique TCR beta chains were counted across the 500 to 850 repertoires, and about 9.9 million of these chains were shared by at least two donors. Raw reads were error-corrected and collapsed into unique sequences by a nearest-neighbor algorithm in which closely related sequences were merged to remove PCR and sequencing errors. V, D and J gene segments were assigned by aligning CDR3 sequences to IMGT reference sequences. For a sequence to be retained, at least a six-nucleotide match to both a V gene segment and a J gene segment was required. Rearrangements were called productive when the CDR3 lacked stop codons and stayed in frame with V and J; all others were non-productive. CDR3 was defined by IMGT convention, running from the second conserved V-encoded cysteine to the conserved J-encoded phenylalanine. In an earlier analysis of roughly 610 of the donors, sequences lacking an unambiguous match to a single V gene segment were excluded. In an earlier analysis of 587 of the donors, V segments were called functional above 56.7% productive rearrangements and were called segregating when the between-donor standard deviation exceeded 5%. A statistical classification framework was developed to diagnose cytomegalovirus status using the catalog of TCR beta chain sequences. V and J gene assignment, in a later analysis, came from comparing TCR nucleotide sequences with IMGT/GENE-DB human TR gene sequences. The TCRdist pipeline was used in a later analysis to assign CDR3 sequences and most-parsimonious VDJ recombination scenarios. In a later analysis, each TCR beta chain was defined by its CDR3 amino acid sequence together with its V-gene family, and reads without a unique V-gene family were excluded. In a later analysis, around 600 highly shared, low-generation-probability nucleotide sequences were removed to address suspected cross-contamination and a sequencing artifact. In a later analysis, a clonal expansion index was calculated for each public chain from normalized within-repertoire ranks of inferred template counts. A later analysis computed generation probabilities with a VDJ recombination model fitted to out-of-frame rearrangements, and checked the results against IGoR. A later analysis scored TCR-TCR, TCR-HLA and TCR-CMV co-occurrence with hypergeometric tests, applying a repertoire-size bias correction to TCR pairs. To estimate false discovery rates, a later analysis permuted the HLA or CMV assignments 20 times. In a later analysis, co-occurring TCRs were grouped using DBSCAN, and TCRdist sequence similarity was added for clustering within HLA-allele-positive subsets. Co-occurrence clustering excluded repertoires with fewer than 30,000 or more than 120,000 public chains, plus five with anomalous nucleotide sharing. TCRdb re-hosts the immuneACCESS table, in-frame sequences only. Its copies lack some clones; in the studies checked, an unresolved V gene accounts for under half of them, and the cause for the rest is not known. D and trimming come from the DNA, and the V and J calls and clone size come from that table. The sample includes 190,000 or so clones, with more than 80% observed a single time. In total, the top ten clones hold 0.6% to 0.7% of the sample.

Relative to germline, V is 0 bases shorter and J is 5 bases shorter, with 11 bases between their ends. The germline V gene supplies CDR1 SGDLS and CDR2 YYNGEE. Spanning cysteine to phenylalanine, the CDR3 consists of 15 amino acids. Kept here is only the CDR3 DNA, which spans 45 bases and is read in frame from base 1. Recombination joined TRBV9 with TRBJ1-4, and TRBD1 may be the D gene, going by 5 matching bases. The sequencing sample was made of PBMCs. The origin of this receptor is a boy aged 10-17 years in good health and CMV-seronegative. The base sequence is TGTGCCAGCAGCGTAGGCGGACAACCGAATGAAAAACTGTTTTTT. Translated, this gives CASSVGGQPNEKLFF.